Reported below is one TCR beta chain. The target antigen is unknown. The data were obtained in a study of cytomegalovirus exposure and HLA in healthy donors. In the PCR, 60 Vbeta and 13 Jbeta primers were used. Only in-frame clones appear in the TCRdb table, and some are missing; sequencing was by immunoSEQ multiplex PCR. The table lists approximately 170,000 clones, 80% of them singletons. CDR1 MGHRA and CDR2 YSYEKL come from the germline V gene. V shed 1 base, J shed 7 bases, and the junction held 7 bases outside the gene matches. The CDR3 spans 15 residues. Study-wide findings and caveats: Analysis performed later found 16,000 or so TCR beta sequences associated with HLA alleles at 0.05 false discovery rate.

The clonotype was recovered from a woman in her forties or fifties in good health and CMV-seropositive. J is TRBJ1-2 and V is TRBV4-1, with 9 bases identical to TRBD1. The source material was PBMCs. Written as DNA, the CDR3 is TGCGCCAGCAGCCAAGCTAGGGACAGGGATCGTGGCTACACCTTC. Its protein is CASSQARDRDRGYTF.